This T cell receptor beta chain derives from a study of T cells in localized non-small cell lung cancer. TCRdb's table, derived via immunoSEQ multiplex PCR, lists solely in-frame clones and lacks some. The table includes about 52,000 clones, 70% to 90% detected once. Whole-study findings and limits: A median of around 60 of the top 100 tumor clones appeared in adjacent lung, which was paired and uninvolved. Heterogeneity cannot be ruled out, as sequencing used one tumor region only.

This clone was seen a few times. What it binds is unknown. Germline loops: CDR1 MNHNS, CDR2 SASEGT. CDR3 length: 15 amino acids. Trimming stripped 3 bases from V and 7 bases from J, with 18 bases between. The gene calls are TRBV6-1 and TRBJ1-1, with D unclear. Sequenced here: peripheral blood, sampled before any cancer treatment. The source of this sequence is a male donor at least 60 years old with stage III squamous cell lung carcinoma. The CDR3 DNA sequence: TGTGCCAGCAGTGACCTGACCGGTGGCAAGATTGAAGCTTTCTTT. Protein product: CASSDLTGGKIEAFF.